What follows is one TCR beta chain and its context. This entry is derived from a study of blood T cell repertoires in COVID-19. Study-wide background: Collection of acute and convalescent COVID-19 samples took place in the United States, Italy and Spain. T cells, B-cell-depleted T cells, or PBMCs supplied cDNA or gDNA.

Looked up from germline, CDR1 is SGHDT and CDR2 is YYEEEE. V lost 2 bases and J lost 8, with 10 bases in between. The CDR3 has 13 residues. TCRdb's table, derived via immunoSEQ multiplex PCR, lists solely in-frame clones and lacks some. The sample records about 130,000 clones, about 92% being singletons. The V gene is TRBV5-6, the J gene TRBJ1-4, with D unclear. This receptor was taken from a man aged 45-60 years with active COVID-19. The source material was peripheral blood. As DNA, the CDR3 is TGTGCCAGCAGCTTTCAACGCGAGGAAAAACTGTTTTTT. Amino acids: CASSFQREEKLFF.